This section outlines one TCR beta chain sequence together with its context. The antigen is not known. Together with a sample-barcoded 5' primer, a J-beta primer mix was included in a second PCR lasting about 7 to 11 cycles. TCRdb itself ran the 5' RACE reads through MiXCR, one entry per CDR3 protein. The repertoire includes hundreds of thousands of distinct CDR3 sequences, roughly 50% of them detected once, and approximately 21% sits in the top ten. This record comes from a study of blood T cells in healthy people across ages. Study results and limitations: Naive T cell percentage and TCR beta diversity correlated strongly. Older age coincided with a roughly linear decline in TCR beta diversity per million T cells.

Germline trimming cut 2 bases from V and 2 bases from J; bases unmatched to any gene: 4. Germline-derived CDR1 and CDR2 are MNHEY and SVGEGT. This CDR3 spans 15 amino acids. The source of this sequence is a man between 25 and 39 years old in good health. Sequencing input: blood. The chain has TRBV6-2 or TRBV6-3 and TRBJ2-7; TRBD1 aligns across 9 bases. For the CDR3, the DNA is TGTGCCAGCAGTTACCTAGGACAGGGGACCTACGAGCAGTACTTC. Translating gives CASSYLGQGTYEQYF.